One sample yielded the 31 T cell receptor beta chains listed below, sequenced in a study of immune characterization of retroperitoneal liposarcoma. A single record per CDR3 protein comes from TCRdb applying MiXCR to the PCR reads. The repertoire holds approximately 10,000 distinct CDR3 sequences, with 28% as singletons. Source material: tumor tissue. Receptors originate from a male donor with retroperitoneal liposarcoma.

This clonotype rates as medium-sized. The genes are TRBV7-2 and TRBJ2-1, with a weak D call TRBD2 (8 bases). Germline assignment: CDR1 SGHTA and CDR2 FQGNSA. The CDR3 length is 17 residues. V was shortened by 5 bases and J by 6 bases, with 23 bases between the two germline ends. The CDR3 here is CASSKRGREATGNEQFF. DNA for the CDR3: TGTGCCAGCAGCAAAAGGGGGCGGGAGGCCACTGGCAATGAGCAGTTCTTC.

This clonotype was detected a few times. This chain joins TRBV11-3 and TRBJ2-5, with TRBD2 as a possible D gene (6 bases). The assigned J gene may be wrong: the sequence end matches TRBJ2-1 better. Germline loops: CDR1 SGHNT, CDR2 YENEEA. CDR3 length equals 14 residues. CDR3 coding DNA: TGTGCCAGCAGCCCGGGACTGTTCGTAGAGACCCAGTTCTTC. Protein product: CASSPGLFVETQFF.

This clonotype showed up many times. The chain carries TRBV6-1 and TRBJ2-5; 8 bases map to TRBD1. Germline V gene data show CDR1 as MNHNS and CDR2 as SASEGT. Trimming cost V 1 base and J 5 bases; bases outside gene matches: 12. This CDR3 comprises 17 residues. CDR3 amino acids: CASSEDRQGFFTETQYF. The CDR3, as DNA: TGTGCCAGCAGTGAAGATCGACAGGGGTTTTTTACGGAGACCCAGTACTTC.

This clonotype is medium-sized within its sample. The V and J genes are TRBV7-2 and TRBJ2-1, with TRBD2 matching over 8 bases. CDR3 length: 15 residues. The J segment lost 10 bases and the V segment lost 7 bases, leaving 15 bases of the junction unmatched. Germline-derived CDR1 and CDR2 are SGHTA and FQGNSA. CDR3 bases: TGTGCCAGCAATCCGGGGGGGACCATAACCTACGAGCAGTTCTTC. Its protein is CASNPGGTITYEQFF.

This clonotype was counted between two and nine times. The chain links TRBV11-3 to TRBJ2-1; D is unclear. The J call may be in error: the DNA end matches TRBJ2-7 better. The CDR3 is made up of 13 amino acids. From germline, CDR1 is SGHNT and CDR2 YENEEA. The CDR3 spells CASSLEGSYEQYF. CDR3 in DNA: TGTGCCAGCAGCTTAGAGGGTTCCTACGAGCAGTACTTC.

This chain connects TRBV11-2 to TRBJ1-2; D is possibly TRBD1 (5 bases). The CDR3 sequence is 15 residues long. Deletions cut 0 bases from V and 2 bases from J, with 10 bases between. Germline loops: CDR1 SGHAT, CDR2 FQNNGV. The CDR3 DNA sequence: TGTGCCAGCAGCTTAGAGATCGGGGCAAACTATGGCTACACCTTC. As protein: CASSLEIGANYGYTF.

This clonotype was observed at least ten times. This chain links TRBV6-1 with TRBJ1-5; D perhaps matches TRBD1 (6 bases). Germline values: CDR1 MNHNS, CDR2 SASEGT. The CDR3 extends over 16 amino acids. V lost 6 bases to trimming and J lost 0 bases, with 15 bases between them. The CDR3: CASSQDSYYSNQPQHF. DNA of the CDR3: TGTGCCAGCAGCCAGGACAGCTATTATAGCAATCAGCCCCAGCATTTT.

The chain links TRBV6-6 to TRBJ1-5; possibly TRBD1 for D (6 bases). This CDR3 is 13 amino acids long. From germline, CDR1 is MNHNY and CDR2 SVGAGI (reference sequence). Trimming removed 6 bases from V and 4 bases from J, with 10 bases in between. The CDR3 sequence: CASRLQGNQPQHF. CDR3 DNA sequence: TGTGCCAGCAGACTCCAGGGGAATCAGCCCCAGCATTTT.

The V gene is TRBV6-5, the J gene TRBJ2-1; 7 nucleotides agree with TRBD2. The V segment lost 5 bases and the J segment 10 bases; nucleotides outside the gene matches: 11. The CDR3 runs 14 residues. Germline V gives CDR1 MNHEY, CDR2 SVGAGI. CDR3 nucleotides: TGTGCCAGCAGTGTTGGGACTATCGTTTACGAGCAGTTCTTC. Translation gives CASSVGTIVYEQFF.

This clonotype was counted only a few times. The chain combines TRBV12-3 or TRBV12-4 with TRBJ2-1; no reliable D call. The CDR3 extends over 15 amino acids. Trimming shortened V by 7 bases and J by 5 bases, and 18 bases separated the two germline ends. The CDR3 loop is CASTFSMIHHNEQFF. The CDR3 DNA reads TGTGCCAGCACATTCTCGATGATACACCACAATGAGCAGTTCTTC.

The chain carries TRBV24-1 and TRBJ2-3; 7 bases map to TRBD2. The V segment lost 4 bases and the J segment 8 bases; nucleotides outside the gene matches: 8. The CDR3 loop spans 14 amino acids. Germline loops: CDR1 KGHDR, CDR2 SFDVKD. The CDR3 here is CATSDTDLAVTQYF. The CDR3 DNA is TGTGCCACCAGTGACACCGATCTAGCGGTTACGCAGTATTTT.

This CDR3 is CASNVGRAVADTQYF. CDR3 bases: TGTGCCAGCAACGTCGGGAGGGCGGTCGCAGATACGCAGTATTTT. The rearrangement links TRBV6-1 to TRBJ2-3; TRBD2 aligns across 8 bases. CDR3 length: 15 amino acids. Trimming at V came to 7 bases and at J to 4 bases, leaving 10 bases not matched to a gene. The germline V gene encodes CDR1 MNHNS and CDR2 SASEGT.

This clonotype is labeled as medium-sized. J is TRBJ2-1 and V is TRBV7-2; D is uncertain. The last part of the DNA fits TRBJ2-7 better; the J call may be wrong. This CDR3 has 15 residues. Germline assignment: CDR1 SGHTA and CDR2 FQGNSA. CDR3 coding DNA: TGTGCCAGCAATTCCCGGTGGGTTTCCTACAATGAGCAGTACTTC. It codes for CASNSRWVSYNEQYF.

V is TRBV6-1 and J is TRBJ1-5; D remains ambiguous. V lost 0 bases and J lost 5, with 14 bases in between. Germline assignment: CDR1 MNHNS and CDR2 SASEGT. CDR3 size: 16 residues. The CDR3 bases are TGTGCCAGCAGTGAAGCCAGGAACAGAAGCTATCAGCCCCAGCATTTT. Amino acids: CASSEARNRSYQPQHF.

This chain uses TRBV6-1 with TRBJ1-5; no clear D. V was pared by 0 bases and J by 5 bases, with 5 bases between. Germline-derived CDR1 and CDR2 are MNHNS and SASEGT. The CDR3 is made up of 13 amino acids. CDR3 loop: CASSEAGHQPQHF. Written as DNA, the CDR3 is TGTGCCAGCAGTGAAGCAGGCCATCAGCCCCAGCATTTT.

The gene calls are TRBV12-3 or TRBV12-4 and TRBJ2-1; 14 bases are a match to TRBD2. Trimming at V came to 2 bases and at J to 7 bases, leaving 4 bases not matched to a gene. This CDR3 is built from 16 residues. Here the CDR3 reads CASSLRLAGGGNEQFF. CDR3 bases: TGTGCCAGCAGTTTAAGACTAGCGGGAGGGGGGAATGAGCAGTTCTTC.

This clonotype was observed at least ten times. The rearrangement uses TRBV27 and TRBJ2-3, with a possible D match to TRBD2 (5 bases). The CDR3 is 15 amino acids. Germline CDR1 is MNHEY and CDR2 is SMNVEV (reference sequence). V lost 6 bases to trimming and J lost 4 bases, with 17 bases between them. CDR3 nucleotides: TGTGCCAGCAGAGGGCTGGGGATCGGGGCAGATACGCAGTATTTT. Protein: CASRGLGIGADTQYF.

The chain has TRBV6-1 and TRBJ2-3; 13 bases agree with TRBD2. The CDR3 covers 16 residues. Germline CDR1 MNHNS, CDR2 SASEGT. After removal of 6 bases from V and 3 bases from J, the junction contained 6 bases not matched to a gene. Here the CDR3 reads CASSRPGLAGTDTQYF. The CDR3 DNA is TGTGCCAGCAGCCGCCCGGGACTAGCGGGGACAGATACGCAGTATTTT.

The chain recombines TRBV6-6 with TRBJ1-6; D call uncertain. The CDR3 runs to 12 residues. V was pared by 0 bases and J by 9 bases, with 3 bases between. Germline V gene lookup returns CDR1 MNHNY and CDR2 SVGAGI (reference sequence). The CDR3 sequence: CASSYSSSPLHF. CDR3 nucleotide sequence: TGTGCCAGCAGTTACTCCTCTTCACCCCTCCACTTT.

The rearrangement uses TRBV10-3 and TRBJ2-3; TRBD2 is a possible D gene (5 bases). There are 13 residues in the CDR3. Germline CDR1 ENHRY, CDR2 SYGVKD. The V end was cut by 7 bases, the J end by 4 bases, with 12 bases between. The CDR3: CAINTRLADTQYF. The DNA of the CDR3 is TGTGCCATCAATACTAGGCTGGCAGATACGCAGTATTTT.

V usage is TRBV28 and J usage is TRBJ1-4; 9 nucleotides align to TRBD1. The germline gives CDR1 MDHEN, CDR2 SYDVKM. V lost 5 bases, J lost 8 bases, and 6 bases stayed unmatched. The CDR3 runs to 14 residues. The CDR3 region has the DNA TGTGCCAGCAGTCTGAACAGGGGGCCCGAAAAACTGTTTTTT. This encodes CASSLNRGPEKLFF.

By share of the sample, this clonotype is medium-sized. The chain has TRBV7-6 and TRBJ2-1; 11 positions match TRBD1. V was clipped by 5 bases and J by 6 bases; unmatched bases: 9. CDR1 is SGHVS and CDR2 is FNYEAQ in the germline V gene. The CDR3 sequence is 16 residues long. The CDR3 protein is CASSPRPGQGGNEQFF. DNA of the CDR3: TGTGCCAGCAGCCCAAGGCCGGGACAGGGGGGCAATGAGCAGTTCTTC.

The CDR3: CASSESNPGREQFF. The CDR3, as DNA: TGCGCCAGCAGTGAGTCGAATCCGGGAAGGGAGCAGTTCTTC. The J gene is TRBJ2-1, the V gene TRBV10-1, with a possible D match to TRBD2 (5 bases). Trimming removed 0 bases at V and 10 bases at J, with 13 bases between. Germline CDR1 is WNHNN and CDR2 is SYGVQD (reference sequence). CDR3 size: 14 residues.

As regards this clonotype: Because it lacks the conserved phenylalanine or tryptophan at the end, this CDR3 is likely a read error. Because the CDR3's place on the DNA is in doubt, the DNA is left out and the CDR3 is given as listed by TCRdb. This chain connects TRBV6-6 to TRBJ2-7. Per the germline V gene, CDR1 is MNHNY and CDR2 is SVGAGI (reference sequence). The CDR3 extends over 8 residues, inclusive of both ends. The CDR3 spells CASRARLS.

The V and J genes are TRBV25-1 and TRBJ2-1; a weak D match, TRBD1 (5 bases). V was shortened by 8 bases and J by 7 bases, with 9 bases between the two germline ends. The V gene's germline CDR1 is MGHDK and CDR2 SYGVNS. This CDR3 has 11 amino acids. CDR3 bases: TGTGCCAGCGCTCGGACAAATGAGCAGTTCTTC. Amino acids: CASARTNEQFF. Based on the CDR3 plus reference TRBV25-1 and TRBJ2-1, the full variable domain is EADIYQTPRYLVIGTGKKITLECSQTMGHDKMYWYQQDPGMELHLIHYSYGVNSTEKGDLSSESTVSRIRTEHFPLTLESARPSHTSQYLCASARTNEQFFGPGTRLTVL.

This clonotype has ten or more counts. The genes are TRBV11-2 and TRBJ2-1; 9 nucleotides align to TRBD2. The length of the CDR3 is 16 residues. Germline V gene sequence: CDR1 SGHAT, CDR2 FQNNGV. V lost 3 bases and J lost 13; bases outside the gene matches: 16. CDR3 sequence (DNA): TGTGCCAGCAGCTTTGCAGTGCGGGGGGGCCGGGAGACCCAGTTCTTC. Protein: CASSFAVRGGRETQFF. Looking up the rest from reference TRBV11-2 and TRBJ2-1 gives the full variable domain: EAGVAQSPRYKIIEKRQSVAFWCNPISGHATLYWYQQILGQGPKLLIQFQNNGVVDDSQLPKDRFSAERLKGVDSTLKIQPAKLEDSAVYLCASSFAVRGGRETQFFGPGTRLTVL.

The chain links TRBV4-1 to TRBJ2-1; D is undetermined. This CDR3 comprises 16 residues. Germline CDR1 MGHRA, CDR2 YSYEKL. The V end lost 1 base, the J end lost 13 bases, and 23 bases lay between the germline ends. The CDR3 bases are TGCGCCAGCAGCCAAGTTCAATGGCCCGGCCAAGAGACCCAGTTCTTC. Translating gives CASSQVQWPGQETQFF.

By sample share, this clonotype is medium-sized (0.01 to 0.1%). The chain employs TRBV27 and TRBJ2-3; weak D call: TRBD2 (6 bases). From germline, CDR1 is MNHEY and CDR2 SMNVEV (reference sequence). The CDR3 runs to 15 residues. The V gene lost 3 bases and the J gene lost 5 bases, with 15 bases spanning the gap. The CDR3 DNA reads TGTGCCAGCAGTTTCGGGGGATGGGGCGGAGATACGCAGTATTTT. This sequence encodes CASSFGGWGGDTQYF.

This clonotype was counted a few times. The chain uses TRBV12-3 or TRBV12-4 and TRBJ2-1; the D gene is possibly TRBD1 (5 bases). V lost 10 bases, J lost 10 bases, and 20 bases lay in between. This CDR3 region has 13 residues. Here the CDR3 DNA reads TGTGCCACCGCCCAGACGACAGTCTACGAGCAGTTCTTC. Encoded protein: CATAQTTVYEQFF.

This clonotype was found many times. The CDR3 nucleotides are TGTGCCAGCATTAGTACGGGGGGGGGGGGAAATGAGCAGTTCTTC. Its protein product is CASISTGGGGNEQFF. V gene TRBV6-1 combines with J gene TRBJ2-1; TRBD2 matches 8 bases. The CDR3 sequence is 15 residues long. With 7 bases clipped from V and 7 bases from J, the junction kept 12 bases outside the gene matches. The germline V gene has CDR1 MNHNS and CDR2 SASEGT.

This clonotype occurred a few times. CDR3 sequence reads: CASRPRGDDNEQYF. The CDR3 nucleotides are TGCGCCAGCAGACCACGGGGGGATGACAATGAGCAGTACTTC. The chain carries TRBV10-2 and TRBJ2-4; 7 bases match TRBD2. Germline lookup yields CDR1 WSHSY and CDR2 SAAADI. The J segment lost 13 bases and the V segment lost 6 bases, leaving 15 bases of the junction unmatched. CDR3 length equals 14 residues.